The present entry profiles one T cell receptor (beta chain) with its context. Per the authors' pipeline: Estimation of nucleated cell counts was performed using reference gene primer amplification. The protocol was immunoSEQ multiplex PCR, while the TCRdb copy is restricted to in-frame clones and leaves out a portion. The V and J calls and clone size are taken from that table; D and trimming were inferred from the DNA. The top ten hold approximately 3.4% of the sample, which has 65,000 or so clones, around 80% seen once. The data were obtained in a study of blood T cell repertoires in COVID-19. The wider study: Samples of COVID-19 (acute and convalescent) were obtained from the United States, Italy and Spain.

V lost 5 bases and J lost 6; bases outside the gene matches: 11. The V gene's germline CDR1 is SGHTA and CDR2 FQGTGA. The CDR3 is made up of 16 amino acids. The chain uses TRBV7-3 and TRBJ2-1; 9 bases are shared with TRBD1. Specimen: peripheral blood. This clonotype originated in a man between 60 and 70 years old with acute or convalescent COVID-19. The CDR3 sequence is CASSPKMGQGFNEQFF. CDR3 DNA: TGTGCCAGCAGCCCGAAAATGGGACAGGGATTCAATGAGCAGTTCTTC.